The source of this T cell receptor beta chain is a study of T cell repertoires in cytomegalovirus infection. For the study at large: CMV infection plus the matching HLA type was flagged by public TCR beta signatures.

Whole-study results and caveats: HLA-C-restricted CMV clonotypes gave the most frequent clonotype in two of eight donors. Carriers of CMV and the relevant HLA type were discriminated by public TCR beta frequency.

V dropped 3 bases and J dropped 3 bases, with 20 bases sitting between them. Germline-derived CDR1 and CDR2 are LGHNA and YSLEER. The CDR3 has 17 amino acids. On this clonotype: No antigen is known for it.

TCRdb analysed the reads with MiXCR anew, one entry per CDR3 protein. The profile shows about 490,000 distinct CDR3 sequences, about a quarter of them singletons. The rearrangement joins TRBV4-3 to TRBJ1-1, with D perhaps TRBD1 (5 bases). Specimen: PBMCs. The clonotype originates from a human donor in good health (CMV status not recorded). Some clones in this sample may be carry-over from other donors' samples. In DNA form, the CDR3 reads TGCGCCAGCAGCCACCATCGGGGGATTTCTGAACACACTGAAGCTTTCTTT. Translation: CASSHHRGISEHTEAFF.